Following are 19 T cell receptor beta chains from one sample sequenced in a study of vaccination and CD4 T cells after COVID-19. These receptors lack a known antigen. Time point denoted: late sampling 161 to 241 days after vaccination in three convalescent patients. As to treatment: roughly ten-day PBMC culture with coronavirus spike peptide pools or control peptides (ViraFEST assay). The Oncomine TCR Beta short-read assay was what sequenced the DNA obtained from cultured CD4+ T cells. A single record per CDR3 protein comes from TCRdb applying MiXCR to the PCR reads. The sample carries 20,000 to 25,000 distinct CDR3 sequences, roughly 50% recorded once. The source material was CD4+ T cells from blood, cultured in vitro, sampled about 7 months after SARS-CoV-2 vaccination. These receptors came from a human donor who had recovered from COVID-19.

This chain links TRBV6-1 with TRBJ2-5, with D possibly being TRBD1 (5 bases). The V end lost 7 bases, the J end lost 2 bases, and 14 bases lay between the germline ends. Germline V lookup: CDR1 MNHNS, CDR2 SASEGT. The CDR3 is made up of 14 amino acids. CDR3 coding DNA: TGTGCCAGCAACCCAGGGCTACTTCAAGAGACCCAGTACTTC. This codes for CASNPGLLQETQYF.

The chain employs TRBV18 and TRBJ2-5; possibly TRBD1 for D (5 bases). Germline V gene data show CDR1 as KGHSH and CDR2 as LQKENI. The CDR3 is 13 amino acids. V was pared by 4 bases and J by 9 bases, with 15 bases between. The CDR3 loop reads CASSRGHPQAQYF. As DNA, the CDR3 is TGTGCCAGCTCACGTGGACACCCCCAGGCCCAGTACTTC.

This clonotype was observed a few times. The gene calls are TRBV25-1 and TRBJ2-5, with D unclear. The CDR3 is made up of 14 amino acids. Germline V gives CDR1 MGHDK, CDR2 SYGVNS. V dropped 3 bases and J dropped 1 base, with 9 bases sitting between them. The CDR3, as DNA: TGTGCCAGCAGTGAGTGGGCCCGCCAAGAGACCCAGTACTTC. Amino acid sequence: CASSEWARQETQYF.

V usage is TRBV10-3 and J usage is TRBJ2-5, with D uncertain. Trimming removed 0 bases at V and 2 bases at J, with 7 bases between. This CDR3 contains 14 residues. Germline V CDR1 and CDR2: ENHRY, SYGVKD. The CDR3 nucleotides are TGTGCCATCAGTGAGTCTAAAGGGCAAGAGACCCAGTACTTC. It is translated as CAISESKGQETQYF.

This clonotype has just a few counts. The rearrangement uses TRBV6-5 and TRBJ2-7; D not resolved. The CDR3 consists of 13 residues. Germline V gene sequence: CDR1 MNHEY, CDR2 SVGAGI. Trimming left V 4 bases short and J 0 bases short, with 7 bases between. In DNA form, the CDR3 reads TGTGCCAGCAGTTTCCTGGGCTCCTACGAGCAGTACTTC. It specifies CASSFLGSYEQYF.

The rearrangement uses TRBV20-1 and TRBJ2-7; tentatively, D is TRBD1 or TRBD2 (5 bases each). The CDR3 runs 16 residues. Trimming removed 2 bases at V and 3 bases at J, with 20 bases between. Germline CDR1 DFQATT, CDR2 SNEGSKA (reference sequence). The CDR3 coding sequence is TGCAGTGCTAGAACCCGGGACGGGAACGGGAACTACGAGCAGTACTTC. The encoded protein is CSARTRDGNGNYEQYF.

This clonotype was counted only a few times. The rearrangement joins TRBV20-1 to TRBJ2-3; D ambiguous. The CDR3 runs 12 residues. Germline V lookup: CDR1 DFQATT, CDR2 SNEGSKA (reference sequence). V was cut by 3 bases and J by 1 base, with 5 bases left in between. CDR3 loop: CSARVGTDTQYF. CDR3 DNA: TGCAGTGCTAGGGTGGGCACAGATACGCAGTATTTT.

This clonotype has a handful of counts. This chain connects TRBV15 to TRBJ1-6; unclear D gene. Germline lookup yields CDR1 LNHNV and CDR2 YYDKDF (reference sequence). The CDR3 runs 15 residues. Trimming pared 3 bases from V and 2 bases from J, leaving 8 bases between. The CDR3 protein is CATSSGTAYNSPLHF. The CDR3 region has the DNA TGTGCCACCAGCAGTGGCACAGCCTATAATTCACCCCTCCACTTT. Filled out from reference TRBV15 and TRBJ1-6, the complete variable domain reads DAMVIQNPRYQVTQFGKPVTLSCSQTLNHNVMYWYQQKSSQAPKLLFHYYDKDFNNEADTPDNFQSRRPNTSFCFLDIRSPGLGDTAMYLCATSSGTAYNSPLHFGNGTRLTVT.

The rearrangement uses TRBV28 and TRBJ2-5; TRBD1 matches at 9 bases. V dropped 6 bases and J dropped 3; count of bases not matched to a gene: 2. Germline loops: CDR1 MDHEN, CDR2 SYDVKM. This CDR3 is built from 13 residues. The CDR3 DNA follows: TGTGCCAGCAGCCGGACAGGGGAAGAGACCCAGTACTTC. Its translation is CASSRTGEETQYF.

This chain uses TRBV11-2 with TRBJ2-6, with D uncertain. V lost 5 bases and J 7 bases, leaving 15 bases between the germline ends. From germline, CDR1 is SGHAT and CDR2 FQNNGV. The CDR3 has 15 amino acids. CDR3 coding DNA: TGTGCCAGCAGCCAAGATCCAACGGATGCCAACGTCCTGACTTTC. It translates to CASSQDPTDANVLTF.

The chain employs TRBV20-1 and TRBJ2-3, with D uncertain. Germline-derived CDR1 and CDR2 are DFQATT and SNEGSKA (reference sequence). The CDR3 consists of 14 residues. Trimming removed 0 bases from V and 0 bases from J, with 7 bases in between. The CDR3 reads CSARDAASTDTQYF. CDR3 DNA: TGCAGTGCTAGAGATGCGGCTAGCACAGATACGCAGTATTTT.

The genes are TRBV30 and TRBJ1-5, with D maybe TRBD1 (5 bases). Trimming cost V 2 bases and J 7 bases, with 12 bases left between them. The CDR3 contains 13 residues. Germline values: CDR1 GTSNPN, CDR2 SVGIG (reference sequence). The chain's CDR3 is CAWSRGAVQPQHF. The CDR3 DNA sequence: TGTGCCTGGAGTCGTGGGGCGGTACAGCCCCAGCATTTT.

This clonotype was recorded once. V gene TRBV5-4 combines with J gene TRBJ2-1, with D possibly matching TRBD2 (6 bases). This CDR3 is 15 amino acids long. Germline V gene sequence: CDR1 SGHNT, CDR2 YYREEE (reference sequence). V dropped 4 bases and J dropped 6 bases, with 17 bases sitting between them. The CDR3 protein is CASSPKRGTVNEQFF. The DNA of the CDR3 is TGTGCCAGCAGCCCTAAGCGCGGGACGGTCAATGAGCAGTTCTTC.

The genes are TRBV24-1 and TRBJ2-7; TRBD2 is a possible D gene (6 bases). The germline CDR1 and CDR2 sequences are KGHDR and SFDVKD. This CDR3 comprises 14 residues. The V end was cut by 12 bases, the J end by 1 base, with 18 bases between. CDR3 protein: CASQIRGWSYEQYF. In DNA, the CDR3 is TGTGCCTCTCAAATCCGGGGGTGGTCCTACGAGCAGTACTTC.

Points on this clonotype: The junction departs from the called germline gene at one end, perhaps through a read error. The chain links TRBV18 to TRBJ2-7, with D possibly being TRBD1 (6 bases). The V gene's germline CDR1 is KGHSH and CDR2 LQKENI. CDR3 length equals 15 residues. CDR3 in DNA: TGCGCCAGCAGCCAACCAGGGGCAGCCTCCTACGAGCAGTACTTC. It is translated as CASSQPGAASYEQYF.

This rearrangement joins TRBV20-1 to TRBJ2-1; 10 bases are a match to TRBD1. The CDR3 runs to 16 residues. In germline, CDR1 is DFQATT, CDR2 SNEGSKA (reference sequence). V lost 2 bases, J lost 3 bases, and 7 bases stayed unmatched. CDR3 in amino acids: CSARIPGQGDYNEQFF. In nucleotides, the CDR3 is TGCAGTGCTAGAATCCCAGGACAGGGGGACTACAATGAGCAGTTCTTC.

The V gene is TRBV19, the J gene TRBJ2-7; D is uncertain. The germline CDR1 and CDR2 sequences are LNHDA and SQIVND (reference sequence). The CDR3 has 13 residues. V lost 3 bases to trimming and J lost 0 bases, with 6 bases between them. This chain's CDR3 is CASSIPLSYEQYF. CDR3 in DNA: TGTGCCAGTAGTATTCCCCTCTCCTACGAGCAGTACTTC.

This clonotype was seen a few times. The chain combines TRBV7-3 with TRBJ2-5, with D tentatively TRBD1 or TRBD2 (5 bases each). Trimming stripped 5 bases from V and 2 bases from J, with 18 bases between. Germline V gives CDR1 SGHTA, CDR2 FQGTGA. The CDR3 runs to 16 residues. The CDR3 region has the DNA TGTGCCAGCAGCACCCTGGGACCCGCAGTTCAAGAGACCCAGTACTTC. Amino acid sequence: CASSTLGPAVQETQYF.

This sequence joins TRBV28 and TRBJ1-2, with 7 bases that match TRBD1. This CDR3 contains 13 residues. CDR1 and CDR2 (germline): MDHEN, SYDVKM. V lost 2 bases and J lost 5; bases outside the gene matches: 2. CDR3 bases: TGTGCCAGCAGTTTAGGGACAGATTATGGCTACACCTTC. It encodes CASSLGTDYGYTF.